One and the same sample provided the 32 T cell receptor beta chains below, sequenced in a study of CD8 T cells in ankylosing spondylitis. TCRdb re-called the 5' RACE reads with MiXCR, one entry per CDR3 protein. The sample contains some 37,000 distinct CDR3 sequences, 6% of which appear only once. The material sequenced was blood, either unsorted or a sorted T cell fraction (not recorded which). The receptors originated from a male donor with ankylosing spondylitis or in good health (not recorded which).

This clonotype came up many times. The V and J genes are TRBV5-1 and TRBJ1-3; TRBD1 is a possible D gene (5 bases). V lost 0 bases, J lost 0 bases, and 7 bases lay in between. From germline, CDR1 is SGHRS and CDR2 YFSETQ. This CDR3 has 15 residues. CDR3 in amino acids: CASSLGQISGNTIYF. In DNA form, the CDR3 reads TGCGCCAGCAGCTTGGGACAGATCTCTGGAAACACCATATATTTT.

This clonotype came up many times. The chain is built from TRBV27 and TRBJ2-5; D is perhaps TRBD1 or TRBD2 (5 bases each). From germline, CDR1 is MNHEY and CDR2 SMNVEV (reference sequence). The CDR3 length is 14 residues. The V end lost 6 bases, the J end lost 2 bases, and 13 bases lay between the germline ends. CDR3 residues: CASSAGTLQETQYF. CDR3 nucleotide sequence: TGTGCCAGCAGCGCCGGGACGTTACAAGAGACCCAGTACTTC.

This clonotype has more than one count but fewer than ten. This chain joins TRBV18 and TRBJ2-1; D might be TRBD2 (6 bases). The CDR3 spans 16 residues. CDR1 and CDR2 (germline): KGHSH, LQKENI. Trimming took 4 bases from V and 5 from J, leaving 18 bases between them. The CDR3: CASSLRLDLLNNEQFF. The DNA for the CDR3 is TGTGCCAGCTCACTCAGACTAGACCTCCTTAACAATGAGCAGTTCTTC.

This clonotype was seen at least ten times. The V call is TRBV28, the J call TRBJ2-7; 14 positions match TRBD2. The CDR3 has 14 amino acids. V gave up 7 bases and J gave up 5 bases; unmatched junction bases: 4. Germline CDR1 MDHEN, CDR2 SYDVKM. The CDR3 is CASIRLAGGHEQYF. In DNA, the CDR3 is TGTGCCAGCATCCGACTAGCGGGAGGGCACGAGCAGTACTTC.

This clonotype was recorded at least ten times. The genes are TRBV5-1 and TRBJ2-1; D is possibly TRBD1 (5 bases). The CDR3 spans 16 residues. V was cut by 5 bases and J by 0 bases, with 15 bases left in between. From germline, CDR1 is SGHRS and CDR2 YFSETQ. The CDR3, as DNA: TGCGCCAGCAGTTCAGGCGCAGGGAACTCCTACAATGAGCAGTTCTTC. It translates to CASSSGAGNSYNEQFF.

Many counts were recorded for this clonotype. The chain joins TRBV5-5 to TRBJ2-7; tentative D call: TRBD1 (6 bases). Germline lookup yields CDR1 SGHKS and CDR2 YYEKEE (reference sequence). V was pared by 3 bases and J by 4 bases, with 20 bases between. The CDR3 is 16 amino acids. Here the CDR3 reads CASSWSRDTANYEQYF. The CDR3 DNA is TGTGCCAGCAGCTGGAGCCGGGACACCGCGAATTACGAGCAGTACTTC.

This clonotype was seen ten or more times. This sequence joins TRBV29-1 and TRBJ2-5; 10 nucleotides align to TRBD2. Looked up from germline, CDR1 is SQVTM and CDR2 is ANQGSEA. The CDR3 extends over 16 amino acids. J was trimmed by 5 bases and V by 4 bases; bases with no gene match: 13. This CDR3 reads CSVARGSGRTVETQYF. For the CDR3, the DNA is TGCAGCGTTGCTAGGGGTAGCGGGAGGACCGTGGAGACCCAGTACTTC.

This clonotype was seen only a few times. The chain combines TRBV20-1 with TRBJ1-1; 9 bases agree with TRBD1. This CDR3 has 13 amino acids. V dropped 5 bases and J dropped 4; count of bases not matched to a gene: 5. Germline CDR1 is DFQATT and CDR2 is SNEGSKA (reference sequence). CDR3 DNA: TGCAGTGCTGGCCGGACAGGGGCCACTGAAGCTTTCTTT. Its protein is CSAGRTGATEAFF.

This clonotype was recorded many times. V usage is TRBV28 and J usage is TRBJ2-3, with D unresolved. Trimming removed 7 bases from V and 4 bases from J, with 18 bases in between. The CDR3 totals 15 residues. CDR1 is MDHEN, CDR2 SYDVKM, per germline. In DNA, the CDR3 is TGTGCCAGCACCCAAGACCCGCTAAGACCAGATACGCAGTATTTT. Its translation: CASTQDPLRPDTQYF.

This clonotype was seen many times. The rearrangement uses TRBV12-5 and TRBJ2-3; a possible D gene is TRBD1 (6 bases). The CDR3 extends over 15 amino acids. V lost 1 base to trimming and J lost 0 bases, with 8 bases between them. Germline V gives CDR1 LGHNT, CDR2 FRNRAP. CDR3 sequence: CASGLGTASTDTQYF. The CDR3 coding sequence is TGTGCTAGTGGTTTGGGGACAGCGAGCACAGATACGCAGTATTTT.

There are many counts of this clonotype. CDR3 DNA sequence: TGCGCCAGCAGCTTAGCGGGAGGGCGTATCGATGAGCAGTTCTTC. It encodes CASSLAGGRIDEQFF. This rearrangement joins TRBV5-1 to TRBJ2-1; 10 nucleotides align to TRBD2. Looked up from germline, CDR1 is SGHRS and CDR2 is YFSETQ. The length of the CDR3 is 15 residues. The trim removed 2 bases at V and 8 bases at J, leaving 7 bases unmatched.

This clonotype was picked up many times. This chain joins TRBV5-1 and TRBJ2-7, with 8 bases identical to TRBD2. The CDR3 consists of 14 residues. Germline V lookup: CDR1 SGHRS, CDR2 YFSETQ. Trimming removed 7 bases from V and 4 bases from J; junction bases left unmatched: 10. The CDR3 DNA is TGCGCCAGCGCTTTAGGACTAGCCGATTACGAGCAGTACTTC. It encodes CASALGLADYEQYF.

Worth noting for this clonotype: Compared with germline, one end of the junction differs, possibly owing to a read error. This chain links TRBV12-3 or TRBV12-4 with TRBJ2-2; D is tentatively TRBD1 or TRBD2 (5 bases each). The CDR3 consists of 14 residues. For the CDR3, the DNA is TGTGCCAGCAGTTGGGGAGCTGGAACCGGGGCGCTGTTTTTT. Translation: CASSWGAGTGALFF.

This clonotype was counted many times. This CDR3 reads CASSTQLAATPQYF. The CDR3, as DNA: TGTGCCAGCAGCACCCAACTGGCGGCGACACCGCAGTATTTT. The V gene is TRBV9, the J gene TRBJ2-3, with no clear D. The V gene lost 4 bases and the J gene lost 10 bases, with 19 bases spanning the gap. From germline, CDR1 is SGDLS and CDR2 YYNGEE. The CDR3 covers 14 residues.

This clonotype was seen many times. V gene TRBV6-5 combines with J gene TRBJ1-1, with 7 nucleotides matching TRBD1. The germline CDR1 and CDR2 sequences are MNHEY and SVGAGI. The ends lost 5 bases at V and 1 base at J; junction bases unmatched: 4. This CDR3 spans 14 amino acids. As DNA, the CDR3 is TGTGCCAGCAGTCACTGGGACAGGAACACTGAAGCTTTCTTT. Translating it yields CASSHWDRNTEAFF.

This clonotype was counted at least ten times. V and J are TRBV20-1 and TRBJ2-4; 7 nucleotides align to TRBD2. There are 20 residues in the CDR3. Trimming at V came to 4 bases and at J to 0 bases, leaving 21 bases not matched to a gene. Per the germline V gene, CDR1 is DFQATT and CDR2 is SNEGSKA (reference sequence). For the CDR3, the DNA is TGCAGTGCTATAGACGGCCTGAGGGCTAGCGGATATATAGCCAAAAACATTCAGTACTTC. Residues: CSAIDGLRASGYIAKNIQYF.

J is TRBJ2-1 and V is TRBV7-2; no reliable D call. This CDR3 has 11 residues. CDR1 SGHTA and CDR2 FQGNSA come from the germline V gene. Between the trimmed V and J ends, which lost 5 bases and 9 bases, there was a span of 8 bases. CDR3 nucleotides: TGTGCCAGCAGCCAAACCACTGAGCAGTTCTTC. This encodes CASSQTTEQFF. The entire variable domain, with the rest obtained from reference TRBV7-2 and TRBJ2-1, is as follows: GAGVSQSPSNKVTEKGKDVELRCDPISGHTALYWYRQSLGQGLEFLIYFQGNSAPDKSGLPSDRFSAERTGGSVSTLTIQRTQQEDSAVYLCASSQTTEQFFGPGTRLTVL.

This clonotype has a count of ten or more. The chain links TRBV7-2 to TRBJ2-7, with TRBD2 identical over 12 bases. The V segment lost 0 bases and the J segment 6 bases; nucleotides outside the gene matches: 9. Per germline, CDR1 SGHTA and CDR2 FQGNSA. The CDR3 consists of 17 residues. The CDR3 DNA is TGTGCCAGCAGCTTAGCCCTACTGACTAGCGGGAGTCGCGAGCAGTACTTC. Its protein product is CASSLALLTSGSREQYF. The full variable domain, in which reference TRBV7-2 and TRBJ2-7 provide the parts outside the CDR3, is GAGVSQSPSNKVTEKGKDVELRCDPISGHTALYWYRQSLGQGLEFLIYFQGNSAPDKSGLPSDRFSAERTGGSVSTLTIQRTQQEDSAVYLCASSLALLTSGSREQYFGPGTRLTVT.

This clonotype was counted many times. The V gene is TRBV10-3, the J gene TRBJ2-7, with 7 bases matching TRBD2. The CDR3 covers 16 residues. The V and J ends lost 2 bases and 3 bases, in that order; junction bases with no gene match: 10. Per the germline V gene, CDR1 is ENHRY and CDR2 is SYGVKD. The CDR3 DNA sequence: TGTGCCATCAGTGAGGGGCCGGCTAGCGGAAACTACGAGCAGTACTTC. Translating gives CAISEGPASGNYEQYF.

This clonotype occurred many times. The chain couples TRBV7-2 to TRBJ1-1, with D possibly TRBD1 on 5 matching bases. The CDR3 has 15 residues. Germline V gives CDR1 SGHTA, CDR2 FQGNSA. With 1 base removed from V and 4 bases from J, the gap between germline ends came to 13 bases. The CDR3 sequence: CASSLGERRGTEAFF. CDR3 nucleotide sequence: TGTGCCAGCAGCTTAGGGGAGCGAAGGGGCACTGAAGCTTTCTTT.

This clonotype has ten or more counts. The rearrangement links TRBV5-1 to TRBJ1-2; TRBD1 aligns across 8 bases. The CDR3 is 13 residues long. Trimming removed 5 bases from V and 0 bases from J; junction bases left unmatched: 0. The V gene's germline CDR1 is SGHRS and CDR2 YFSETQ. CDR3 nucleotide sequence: TGCGCCAGCAGGGACAGGGCTAACTATGGCTACACCTTC. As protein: CASRDRANYGYTF.

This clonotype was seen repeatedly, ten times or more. The CDR3, as DNA: TGCGCCAGCAGCTTCGGGGAGAACACTGAAGCTTTCTTT. Translating it yields CASSFGENTEAFF. V gene TRBV5-1 combines with J gene TRBJ1-1, with D hard to call. V lost 2 bases, J lost 1 base, and 6 bases lay in between. The V gene's germline CDR1 is SGHRS and CDR2 YFSETQ. The CDR3 runs 13 residues.

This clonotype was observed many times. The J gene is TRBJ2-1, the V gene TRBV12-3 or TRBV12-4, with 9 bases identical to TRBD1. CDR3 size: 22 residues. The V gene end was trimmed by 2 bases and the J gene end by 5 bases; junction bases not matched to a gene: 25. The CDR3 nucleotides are TGTGCCAGCAGTTTAAAGTCAGTAAGAGGGCGGAGCCGGGACAGGGTCCACAATGAGCAGTTCTTC. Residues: CASSLKSVRGRSRDRVHNEQFF.

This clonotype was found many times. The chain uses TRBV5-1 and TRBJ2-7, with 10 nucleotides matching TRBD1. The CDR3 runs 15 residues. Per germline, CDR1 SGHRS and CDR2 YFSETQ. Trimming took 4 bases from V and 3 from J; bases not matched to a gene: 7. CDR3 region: CASSLPGQGIYEQYF. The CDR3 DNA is TGCGCCAGCAGCCTACCGGGACAGGGGATCTACGAGCAGTACTTC.

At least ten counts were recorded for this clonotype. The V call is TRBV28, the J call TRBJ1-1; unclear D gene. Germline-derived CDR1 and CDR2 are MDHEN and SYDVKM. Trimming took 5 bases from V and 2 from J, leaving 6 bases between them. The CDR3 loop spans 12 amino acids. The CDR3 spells CASSTANTEAFF. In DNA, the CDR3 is TGTGCCAGCAGTACAGCTAACACTGAAGCTTTCTTT.

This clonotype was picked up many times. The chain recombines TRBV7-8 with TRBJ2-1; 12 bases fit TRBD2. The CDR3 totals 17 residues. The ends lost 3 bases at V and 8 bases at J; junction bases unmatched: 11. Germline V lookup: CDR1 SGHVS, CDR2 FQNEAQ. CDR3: CASSFVLAGGGIDEQFF. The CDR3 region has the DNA TGTGCCAGCAGCTTCGTACTAGCGGGGGGTGGTATAGATGAGCAGTTCTTC.

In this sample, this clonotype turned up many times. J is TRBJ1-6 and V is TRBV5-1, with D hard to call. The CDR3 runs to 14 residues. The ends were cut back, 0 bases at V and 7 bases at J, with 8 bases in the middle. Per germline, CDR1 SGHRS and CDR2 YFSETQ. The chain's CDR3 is CASSLDQTNSPLHF. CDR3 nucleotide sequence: TGCGCCAGCAGCTTGGATCAGACGAATTCACCCCTCCACTTT.

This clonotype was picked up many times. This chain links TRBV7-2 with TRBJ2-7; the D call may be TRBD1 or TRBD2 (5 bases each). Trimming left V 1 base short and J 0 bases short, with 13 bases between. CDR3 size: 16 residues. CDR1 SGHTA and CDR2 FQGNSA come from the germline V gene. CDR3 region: CASSLDPGRISYEQYF. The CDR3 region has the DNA TGTGCCAGCAGCTTAGATCCGGGACGTATCTCCTACGAGCAGTACTTC. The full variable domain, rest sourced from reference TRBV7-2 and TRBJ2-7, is GAGVSQSPSNKVTEKGKDVELRCDPISGHTALYWYRQSLGQGLEFLIYFQGNSAPDKSGLPSDRFSAERTGGSVSTLTIQRTQQEDSAVYLCASSLDPGRISYEQYFGPGTRLTVT.

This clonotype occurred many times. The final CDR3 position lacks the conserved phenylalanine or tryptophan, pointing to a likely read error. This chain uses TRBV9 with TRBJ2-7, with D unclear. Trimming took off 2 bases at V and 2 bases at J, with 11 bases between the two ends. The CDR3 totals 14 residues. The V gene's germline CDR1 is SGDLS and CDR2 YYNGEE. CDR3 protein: CASSVNPAAYEQYL. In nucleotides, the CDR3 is TGTGCCAGCAGCGTCAACCCGGCAGCCTACGAGCAGTACCTC.

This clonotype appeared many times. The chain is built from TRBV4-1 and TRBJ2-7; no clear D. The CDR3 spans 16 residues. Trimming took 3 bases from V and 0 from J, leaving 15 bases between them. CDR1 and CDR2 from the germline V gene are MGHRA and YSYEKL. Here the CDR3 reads CASSQVVQISSYEQYF. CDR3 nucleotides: TGCGCCAGCAGCCAGGTGGTCCAGATTAGCTCCTACGAGCAGTACTTC.

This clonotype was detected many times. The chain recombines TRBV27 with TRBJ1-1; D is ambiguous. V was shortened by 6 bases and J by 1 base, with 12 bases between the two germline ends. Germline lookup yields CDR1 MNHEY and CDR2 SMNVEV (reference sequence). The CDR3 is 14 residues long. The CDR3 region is CASSLMGGNTEAFF. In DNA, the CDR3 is TGTGCCAGCAGCTTAATGGGTGGGAACACTGAAGCTTTCTTT.

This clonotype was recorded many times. The CDR3 loop reads CASGGDVLYEQYF. The CDR3 region has the DNA TGTGCCAGCGGGGGTGACGTTCTCTACGAGCAGTACTTC. V and J are TRBV28 and TRBJ2-7; possibly TRBD1 or TRBD2 for D (5 bases each). V was pared by 8 bases and J by 3 bases, with 14 bases between. This CDR3 spans 13 amino acids. In germline, CDR1 is MDHEN, CDR2 SYDVKM. The full variable domain, in which reference TRBV28 and TRBJ2-7 provide the parts outside the CDR3, is DVKVTQSSRYLVKRTGEKVFLECVQDMDHENMFWYRQDPGLGLRLIYFSYDVKMKEKGDIPEGYSVSREKKERFSLILESASTNQTSMYLCASGGDVLYEQYFGPGTRLTVT.